The 31 T cell receptor beta chains below come from one sample, sequenced in a study of immune evolution from preneoplasia to lung adenocarcinoma. Some clones are missing from TCRdb's copy, which holds only in-frame ones; the method was immunoSEQ multiplex PCR. There are approximately 26,000 clones in the sample; about three quarters occur only once, and roughly 5.8% lies in the top ten. Sample: FFPE invasive lung adenocarcinoma tissue. Source of these receptors: a person aged 55-75 years with invasive lung adenocarcinoma. Some clones in this sample may be carry-over from other donors' samples.

This clone occurred a few times. This chain uses TRBV5-6 with TRBJ2-1, with 10 bases lining up with TRBD2. V lost 1 base, J lost 5 bases, and 0 bases stayed unmatched. Germline V gene lookup returns CDR1 SGHDT and CDR2 YYEEEE. The CDR3 runs 14 residues. The CDR3 protein is CASSLTSGDNEQFF. The CDR3 nucleotides are TGTGCCAGCAGCTTGACTAGCGGGGACAATGAGCAGTTCTTC.

The chain employs TRBV9 and TRBJ2-1; TRBD2 might be the D (5 bases). The CDR3 spans 13 residues. Germline CDR1 is SGDLS and CDR2 is YYNGEE. The germline V and J ends were trimmed by 0 bases and 6 bases, with 7 bases remaining between them. CDR3 nucleotides: TGTGCCAGCAGCGTAGGGGAGACCAATGAGCAGTTCTTC. Residues: CASSVGETNEQFF.

This sequence joins TRBV5-5 and TRBJ2-6; possible D gene TRBD1, 6 bases. Deletions cut 4 bases from V and 1 base from J, with 9 bases between. The CDR3 is 15 amino acids. Germline CDR1 is SGHKS and CDR2 is YYEKEE (reference sequence). CDR3: CASSTRGSGANVLTF. The CDR3 DNA is TGTGCCAGCAGCACCAGGGGATCTGGGGCCAACGTCCTGACTTTC. The full variable domain, with the rest looked up from reference TRBV5-5 and TRBJ2-6, is DAGVTQSPTHLIKTRGQQVTLRCSPISGHKSVSWYQQVLGQGPQFIFQYYEKEERGRGNFPDRFSARQFPNYSSELNVNALLLGDSALYLCASSTRGSGANVLTFGAGSRLTVL.

This chain uses TRBV18 with TRBJ1-2; TRBD1 is a possible D gene (5 bases). The CDR3 loop spans 14 amino acids. V was clipped by 3 bases and J by 5 bases, with 13 bases between them. Per the germline V gene, CDR1 is KGHSH and CDR2 is LQKENI. The CDR3 nucleotides are TGTGCCAGCTCACCCACGGGGGGTGAGTATGGCTACACCTTC. Its translation: CASSPTGGEYGYTF.

The chain couples TRBV11-3 to TRBJ2-7, with 7 bases identical to TRBD1. This CDR3 contains 15 residues. V was pared by 4 bases and J by 2 bases, with 8 bases of the junction left unmatched. Germline V gene sequence: CDR1 SGHNT, CDR2 YENEEA. This chain's CDR3 is CASSSYRDSPYEQYF. DNA of the CDR3: TGTGCCAGCAGCTCATACCGGGACAGCCCCTACGAGCAGTACTTC.

The chain recombines TRBV18 with TRBJ2-4, with D possibly being TRBD1 (7 bases). The CDR3 is 14 amino acids. Trimming removed 1 base at V and 6 bases at J, with 10 bases between. Per the germline V gene, CDR1 is KGHSH and CDR2 is LQKENI. Here the CDR3 reads CASSPQQGGNIQYF. The CDR3 DNA follows: TGTGCCAGCTCACCACAGCAGGGGGGAAACATTCAGTACTTC.

The chain links TRBV27 to TRBJ1-2, with D possibly being TRBD1 (6 bases). Trimming shortened V by 8 bases and J by 4 bases, and 20 bases separated the two germline ends. There are 15 residues in the CDR3. Looked up from germline, CDR1 is MNHEY and CDR2 is SMNVEV (reference sequence). CDR3 loop: CASRRVEGVGYGYTF. The CDR3 coding sequence is TGTGCCAGCCGGAGGGTCGAGGGGGTTGGCTATGGCTACACCTTC.

This clone was counted a few times. The chain has TRBV14 and TRBJ2-1; D unclear. Per germline, CDR1 SGHDN and CDR2 FVKESK. Trimming took 0 bases from V and 5 from J, leaving 11 bases between them. The CDR3 extends over 15 amino acids. The CDR3 coding sequence is TGTGCCAGCAGCCAAGAGGTGGATGTAAACAATGAGCAGTTCTTC. This gives the protein CASSQEVDVNNEQFF.

This clone was recorded only once. The V call is TRBV23-1, the J call TRBJ1-5, with 7 bases identical to TRBD1. TRBV23-1 is sorted into the ORF group, with uncertain function. V was clipped by 8 bases and J by 4 bases; unmatched bases: 11. This CDR3 region has 15 residues. CDR3 amino acids: CASRNTGDNNQPQHF. Written as DNA, the CDR3 is TGCGCCAGCCGCAACACAGGGGATAATAATCAGCCCCAGCATTTT.

The CDR3 reads CASSPPGLAGGAYNEQFF. DNA for the CDR3: TGTGCCAGCTCACCCCCGGGCCTAGCGGGGGGGGCATACAATGAGCAGTTCTTC. This chain uses TRBV18 with TRBJ2-1; the match to TRBD2 covers 12 bases. The V gene end was trimmed by 3 bases and the J gene end by 4 bases; junction bases not matched to a gene: 10. Germline V gene data show CDR1 as KGHSH and CDR2 as LQKENI. CDR3 length: 18 residues.

This clone was detected a few times. V usage is TRBV7-2 and J usage is TRBJ2-2; 9 bases align to TRBD1. CDR3 length: 16 residues. Germline-derived CDR1 and CDR2 are SGHTA and FQGNSA. With 3 bases clipped from V and 4 bases from J, the junction kept 6 bases outside the gene matches. The CDR3 region is CASSFRDRATTGELFF. The CDR3 DNA is TGTGCCAGCAGCTTCCGGGACAGGGCGACCACCGGGGAGCTGTTTTTT.

This clone was picked up one time. This CDR3 is also generated by other DNA sequences in the sample. The chain links TRBV10-3 to TRBJ2-1; possibly TRBD1 for D (5 bases). Trimming removed 10 bases from V and 4 bases from J, with 11 bases in between. This CDR3 spans 12 amino acids. Germline assignment: CDR1 ENHRY and CDR2 SYGVKD. CDR3 DNA sequence: TGTGCCACTAGGGGCAGTTACAATGAGCAGTTCTTC. Translating gives CATRGSYNEQFF.

The V and J genes are TRBV5-1 and TRBJ2-1, with 7 positions matching TRBD1. This CDR3 is 14 amino acids long. Per the germline V gene, CDR1 is SGHRS and CDR2 is YFSETQ. Trimming at V came to 4 bases and at J to 5 bases, leaving 6 bases not matched to a gene. CDR3 loop: CASSLQGLDNEQFF. The CDR3 region has the DNA TGCGCCAGCAGCCTACAGGGGTTGGACAATGAGCAGTTCTTC.

The J gene is TRBJ2-5, the V gene TRBV15, with a tentative D call TRBD2 (7 bases). Germline lookup yields CDR1 LNHNV and CDR2 YYDKDF (reference sequence). The V gene lost 8 bases and the J gene lost 9 bases, with 22 bases spanning the gap. The CDR3 spans 14 residues. CDR3 loop: CATRGGGSLGAQYF. CDR3 bases: TGTGCCACCCGGGGAGGGGGATCCTTGGGGGCCCAGTACTTC.

The J gene is TRBJ2-1, the V gene TRBV29-1; TRBD2 aligns across 8 bases. Trimming took 6 bases from V and 11 from J; bases not matched to a gene: 15. From germline, CDR1 is SQVTM and CDR2 ANQGSEA. The CDR3 has 14 residues. CDR3 coding DNA: TGCAGCGTCGACTCCCCGCAGGCGGGAGGCCAGCAGTTCTTC. It encodes CSVDSPQAGGQQFF.

The rearrangement joins TRBV7-6 to TRBJ2-7; 9 bases fit TRBD1. This CDR3 spans 14 amino acids. Unmatched junction bases numbered 6, after V lost 5 bases and J lost 4 bases. From germline, CDR1 is SGHVS and CDR2 FNYEAQ. This CDR3 reads CASSKTGGTYEQYF. The CDR3 DNA is TGTGCCAGCAGCAAGACAGGGGGGACTTACGAGCAGTACTTC.

In its sample, this clone was seen once. V usage is TRBV27 and J usage is TRBJ2-3; no clear D gene. CDR3 size: 18 residues. Germline CDR1 reads MNHEY; CDR2 reads SMNVEV (reference sequence). With 4 bases removed from V and 2 bases from J, the gap between germline ends came to 22 bases. This CDR3 is CASSSNGRPRLYTDTQYF. The CDR3 nucleotides are TGTGCCAGCAGTTCAAACGGCAGGCCTAGGCTTTACACAGATACGCAGTATTTT.

This chain joins TRBV5-8 and TRBJ1-3, with TRBD1 as a possible D gene (5 bases). Germline V CDR1 and CDR2: SGHTS, YDEGEE. Between the trimmed V and J ends, which lost 1 base and 0 bases, there was a span of 8 bases. The CDR3 consists of 15 residues. In DNA, the CDR3 is TGTGCCAGCAGCTTGCAGGGCTACTCTGGAAACACCATATATTTT. Encoded protein: CASSLQGYSGNTIYF.

The chain is built from TRBV28 and TRBJ2-1; D is unclear. The CDR3 spans 13 residues. The V end lost 3 bases, the J end lost 7 bases, and 10 bases lay between the germline ends. Germline V gene lookup returns CDR1 MDHEN and CDR2 SYDVKM. The DNA of the CDR3 is TGTGCCAGCAGTTTTCTGTCGAGGAATGAGCAGTTCTTC. This codes for CASSFLSRNEQFF.

This chain connects TRBV18 to TRBJ2-2; TRBD1 agrees at 9 bases. Trimming took 2 bases from V and 3 from J; bases not matched to a gene: 10. Germline CDR1 and CDR2: KGHSH and LQKENI. The CDR3 contains 18 residues. The DNA of the CDR3 is TGTGCCAGCTCACCAACCGGGACAGGGCTCATTGACACCGGGGAGCTGTTTTTT. It specifies CASSPTGTGLIDTGELFF.

V usage is TRBV19 and J usage is TRBJ2-7; D tentatively reads TRBD1 or TRBD2 (5 bases each). V was shortened by 3 bases and J by 7 bases, with 19 bases between the two germline ends. The CDR3 loop spans 15 amino acids. The germline V gene has CDR1 LNHDA and CDR2 SQIVND (reference sequence). The CDR3 region is CASSIGAAGAQEQYF. The CDR3 region has the DNA TGTGCCAGTAGTATTGGGGCGGCCGGGGCACAGGAGCAGTACTTC.

The chain has TRBV5-5 and TRBJ2-7; D is uncertain. CDR3 size: 13 residues. Germline CDR1 SGHKS, CDR2 YYEKEE (reference sequence). V was cut by 0 bases and J by 4 bases, with 8 bases left in between. In DNA form, the CDR3 reads TGTGCCAGCAGCTTGGATTTGGATTACGAGCAGTACTTC. Translation: CASSLDLDYEQYF.

V is TRBV6-1 and J is TRBJ2-7; a weak D match, TRBD2 (5 bases). Germline V gene data show CDR1 as MNHNS and CDR2 as SASEGT. There are 13 residues in the CDR3. Trimming took 6 bases from V and 6 from J, leaving 15 bases between them. In DNA form, the CDR3 reads TGTGCCAGCAGCGCTCTATCCGGGATCGAGCAGTACTTC. Protein product: CASSALSGIEQYF.

The rearrangement joins TRBV10-3 to TRBJ1-2, with D hard to call. This CDR3 has 14 residues. Trimming cost V 0 bases and J 8 bases, with 13 bases left between them. The germline gives CDR1 ENHRY, CDR2 SYGVKD. This chain's CDR3 is CAISESGRGFGYTF. The CDR3 region has the DNA TGTGCCATCAGTGAGTCCGGACGAGGATTCGGCTACACCTTC.

J is TRBJ2-7 and V is TRBV5-1; D not resolved. The CDR3 consists of 15 residues. Germline V gene data show CDR1 as SGHRS and CDR2 as YFSETQ. V lost 0 bases and J lost 3, with 13 bases in between. CDR3 DNA: TGCGCCAGCAGCTTGGCCATGGGGTCCCACTACGAGCAGTACTTC. It is translated as CASSLAMGSHYEQYF.

Sample share makes this clone medium-sized. V gene TRBV6-4 combines with J gene TRBJ1-1; D is ambiguous. V gave up 8 bases and J gave up 10 bases, with 11 bases separating them. This CDR3 comprises 10 residues. Germline V lookup: CDR1 MRHNA, CDR2 SNTAGT. The CDR3 sequence is CASRRVAAFF. The CDR3 DNA sequence: TGTGCCAGCCGGAGGGTGGCAGCTTTCTTT.

The chain carries TRBV5-6 and TRBJ1-3; possibly TRBD1 for D (5 bases). Germline V gives CDR1 SGHDT, CDR2 YYEEEE. Trimming removed 0 bases from V and 1 base from J, with 11 bases in between. The CDR3 totals 16 residues. Written as DNA, the CDR3 is TGTGCCAGCAGCTTGGGTCAGGGTCTATCTGGAAACACCATATATTTT. It yields the protein CASSLGQGLSGNTIYF. Full variable domain (rest looked up from reference TRBV5-6 and TRBJ1-3): DAGVTQSPTHLIKTRGQQVTLRCSPKSGHDTVSWYQQALGQGPQFIFQYYEEEERQRGNFPDRFSGHQFPNYSSELNVNALLLGDSALYLCASSLGQGLSGNTIYFGEGSWLTVV.

The J gene is TRBJ2-2, the V gene TRBV6-6; D is undetermined. The CDR3 consists of 12 residues. Germline loops: CDR1 MNHNY, CDR2 SVGAGI (reference sequence). V lost 5 bases to trimming and J lost 3 bases, with 4 bases between them. The CDR3 nucleotides read TGTGCCAGCAGTCCCTACACCGGGGAGCTGTTTTTT. Translation: CASSPYTGELFF.

The chain recombines TRBV5-1 with TRBJ1-4; 10 nucleotides align to TRBD1. J gave up 7 bases and V 3 bases, and 6 bases lay outside the gene matches. The germline CDR1 and CDR2 sequences are SGHRS and YFSETQ. There are 15 residues in the CDR3. Here the CDR3 reads CASSSGTGDGEKLFF. The CDR3 region has the DNA TGCGCCAGCAGCTCTGGGACAGGGGATGGTGAAAAACTGTTTTTT.

The chain is built from TRBV5-1 and TRBJ1-4; TRBD1 matches 8 bases. Germline V gives CDR1 SGHRS, CDR2 YFSETQ. This CDR3 has 15 residues. Losses at the gene ends were 7 bases for V and 6 bases for J; bases not matched to a gene: 11. The CDR3 region is CASRGTGAVYEKLFF. The CDR3, as DNA: TGCGCCAGCCGCGGGACAGGAGCGGTATATGAAAAACTGTTTTTT.

This clone turned up a few times. The gene calls are TRBV30 and TRBJ2-5; D remains unclear. Between the trimmed V and J ends, which lost 0 bases and 3 bases, there was a span of 8 bases. Germline CDR1 GTSNPN, CDR2 SVGIG (reference sequence). The CDR3 covers 13 residues. The CDR3 region is CAWSVTRKETQYF. DNA for the CDR3: TGTGCCTGGAGTGTTACCCGTAAAGAGACCCAGTACTTC.